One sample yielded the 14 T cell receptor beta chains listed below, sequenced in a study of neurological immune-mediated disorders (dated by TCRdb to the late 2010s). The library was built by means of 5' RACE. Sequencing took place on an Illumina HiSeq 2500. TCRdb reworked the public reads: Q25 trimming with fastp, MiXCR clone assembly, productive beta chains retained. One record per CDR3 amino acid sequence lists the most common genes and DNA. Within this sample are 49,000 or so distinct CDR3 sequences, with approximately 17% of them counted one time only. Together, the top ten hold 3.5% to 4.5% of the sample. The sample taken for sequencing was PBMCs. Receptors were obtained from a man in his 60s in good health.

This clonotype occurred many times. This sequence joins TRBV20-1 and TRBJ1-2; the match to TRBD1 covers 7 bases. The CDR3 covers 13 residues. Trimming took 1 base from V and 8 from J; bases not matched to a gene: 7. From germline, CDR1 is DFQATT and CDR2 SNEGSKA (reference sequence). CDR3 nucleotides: TGCAGTGCTAGAGTGGAACAGGGGCAAGGCTACACCTTC. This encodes CSARVEQGQGYTF.

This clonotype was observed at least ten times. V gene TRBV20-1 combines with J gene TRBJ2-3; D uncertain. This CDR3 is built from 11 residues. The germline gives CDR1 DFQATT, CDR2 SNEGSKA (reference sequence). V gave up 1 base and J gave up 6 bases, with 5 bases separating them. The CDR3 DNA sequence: TGCAGTGCTAGAGCGCGGGATACGCAGTATTTT. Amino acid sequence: CSARARDTQYF.

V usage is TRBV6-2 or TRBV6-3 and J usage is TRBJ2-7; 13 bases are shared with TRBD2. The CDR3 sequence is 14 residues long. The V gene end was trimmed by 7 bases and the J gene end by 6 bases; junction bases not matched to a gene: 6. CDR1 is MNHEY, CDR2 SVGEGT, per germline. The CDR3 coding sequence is TGTGCCAGCAAACCGGGACTAGCGGGACGCGAGCAGTACTTC. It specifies CASKPGLAGREQYF.

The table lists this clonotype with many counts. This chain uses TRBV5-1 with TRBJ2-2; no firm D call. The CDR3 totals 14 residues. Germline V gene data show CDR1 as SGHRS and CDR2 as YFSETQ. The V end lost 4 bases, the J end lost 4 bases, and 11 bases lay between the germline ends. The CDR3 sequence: CASSREPSTGELFF. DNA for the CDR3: TGCGCCAGCAGCCGAGAACCCAGCACCGGGGAGCTGTTTTTT.

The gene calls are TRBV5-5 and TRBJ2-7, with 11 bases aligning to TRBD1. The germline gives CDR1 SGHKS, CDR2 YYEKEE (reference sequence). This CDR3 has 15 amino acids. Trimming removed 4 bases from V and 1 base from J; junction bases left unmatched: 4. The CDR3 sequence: CASSRGTGGSYEQYF. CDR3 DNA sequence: TGTGCCAGCAGCCGCGGGACAGGGGGGTCCTACGAGCAGTACTTC.

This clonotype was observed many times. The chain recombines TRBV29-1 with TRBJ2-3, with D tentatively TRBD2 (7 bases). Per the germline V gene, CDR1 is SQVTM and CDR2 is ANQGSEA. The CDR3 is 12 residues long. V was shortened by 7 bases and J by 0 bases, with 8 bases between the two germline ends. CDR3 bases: TGCAGCGGGGGGGGCAGCACAGATACGCAGTATTTT. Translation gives CSGGGSTDTQYF.

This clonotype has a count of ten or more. CDR3 in amino acids: CASSADSSGNTIYF. In DNA, the CDR3 is TGCGCCAGCAGCGCAGACAGCTCTGGAAACACCATATATTTT. The rearrangement joins TRBV5-1 to TRBJ1-3, with D possibly TRBD1 on 5 matching bases. The germline CDR1 and CDR2 sequences are SGHRS and YFSETQ. Trimming took 4 bases from V and 0 from J, leaving 8 bases between them. There are 14 residues in the CDR3.

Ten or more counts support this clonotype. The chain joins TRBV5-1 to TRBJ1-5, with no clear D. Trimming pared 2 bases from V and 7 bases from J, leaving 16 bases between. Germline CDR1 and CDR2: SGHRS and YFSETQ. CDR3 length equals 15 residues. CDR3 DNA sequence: TGCGCCAGCAGCTTTAACGGCGGTCTGGAACAGCCCCAGCATTTT. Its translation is CASSFNGGLEQPQHF.

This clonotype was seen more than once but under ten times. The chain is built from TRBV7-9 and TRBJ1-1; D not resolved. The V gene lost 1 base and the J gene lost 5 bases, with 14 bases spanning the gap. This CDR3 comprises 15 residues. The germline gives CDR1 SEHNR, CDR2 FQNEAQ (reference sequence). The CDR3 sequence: CASSLGPTLGTEAFF. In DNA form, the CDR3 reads TGTGCCAGCAGCTTAGGCCCCACTTTGGGGACTGAAGCTTTCTTT.

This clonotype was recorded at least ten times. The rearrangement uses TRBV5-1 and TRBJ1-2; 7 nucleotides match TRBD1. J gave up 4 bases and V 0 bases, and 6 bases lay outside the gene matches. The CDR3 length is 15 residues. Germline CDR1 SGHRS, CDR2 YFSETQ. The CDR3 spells CASSLAGQSSYGYTF. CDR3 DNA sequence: TGCGCCAGCAGCTTGGCGGGACAGTCAAGCTATGGCTACACCTTC.

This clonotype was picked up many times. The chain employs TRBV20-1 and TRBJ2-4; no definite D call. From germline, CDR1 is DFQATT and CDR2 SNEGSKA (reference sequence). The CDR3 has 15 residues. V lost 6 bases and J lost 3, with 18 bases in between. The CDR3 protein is CSADPVEDYKNIQYF. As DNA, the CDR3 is TGCAGTGCCGACCCCGTCGAGGATTACAAAAACATTCAGTACTTC.

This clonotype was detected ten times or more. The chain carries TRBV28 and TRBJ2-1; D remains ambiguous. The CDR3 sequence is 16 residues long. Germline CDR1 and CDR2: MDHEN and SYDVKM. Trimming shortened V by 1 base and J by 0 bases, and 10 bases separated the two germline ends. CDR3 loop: CASSLLGFVSYNEQFF. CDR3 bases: TGTGCCAGCAGTTTATTGGGGTTCGTCTCCTACAATGAGCAGTTCTTC.

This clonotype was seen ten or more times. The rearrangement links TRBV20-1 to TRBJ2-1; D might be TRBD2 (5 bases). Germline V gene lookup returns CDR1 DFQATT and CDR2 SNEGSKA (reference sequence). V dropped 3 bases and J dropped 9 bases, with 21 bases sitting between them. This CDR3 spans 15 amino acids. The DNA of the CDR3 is TGCAGTGCTAGCGAAATCTTGCTAGCTGGCGCTGAGCAGTTCTTC. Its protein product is CSASEILLAGAEQFF.

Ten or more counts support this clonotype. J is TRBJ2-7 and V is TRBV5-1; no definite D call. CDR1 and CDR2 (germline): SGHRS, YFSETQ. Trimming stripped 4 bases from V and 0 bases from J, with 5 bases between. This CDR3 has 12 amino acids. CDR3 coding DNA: TGCGCCAGCAGCGCAGTCTCCTACGAGCAGTACTTC. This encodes CASSAVSYEQYF.